This T cell receptor (beta chain) was captured in a study of shared clonotypes between healthy human individuals. Study-level information: There were three CD4 naive, three CD4 memory, two CD8 naive and one CD8 memory plates per donor. Notes on the study in general: A generally larger estimated richness was seen in naive subsets than in memory subsets.

V was clipped by 4 bases and J by 5 bases; unmatched bases: 5. This CDR3 has 15 residues. The germline CDR1 and CDR2 sequences are SGHRS and YFSETQ. Donors included only healthy HIV-negative adults lacking recent acute infections or vaccinations. Adults of Caucasian background living in Nashville, Tennessee made up all donors. TCRdb's copy holds only in-frame clones and misses some; the assay was immunoSEQ multiplex PCR. Seen here are some 2.1 million clones, around 95% observed once, and the top ten hold 0.13%. Points on this clone: Its antigen is unknown.

The sample comprised naive CD4+ T cells sorted from blood. Regarding subset: CD45RA+ positively selected. The chain carries TRBV5-1 and TRBJ2-5; 13 bases fit TRBD2. This receptor was obtained from a man between 18 and 29 years old in good health. The CDR3 DNA reads as TGCGCCAGCAGCCTGACGACTAGCGGGAGGGAGACCCAGTACTTC. Translating it yields CASSLTTSGRETQYF.